What follows are 20 T cell receptor beta chains derived from one specimen sequenced in a study of cytomegalovirus exposure and HLA in healthy donors. Assay used: immunoSEQ multiplex PCR; TCRdb lists only in-frame clones, some missing. The sample includes roughly 260,000 clones, around 89% of them seen just once. Sequences were obtained from PBMCs. The receptors stem from a woman aged 18-29 years in good health and CMV-seronegative.

The V and J genes are TRBV6-1 and TRBJ1-5, with D possibly TRBD1 on 5 matching bases. With 2 bases removed from V and 1 base from J, the gap between germline ends came to 15 bases. The CDR3 is 17 amino acids. CDR1 is MNHNS and CDR2 is SASEGT in the germline V gene. This chain's CDR3 is CASSEILGEASNQPQHF. The DNA for the CDR3 is TGTGCCAGCAGTGAAATCCTGGGGGAGGCCAGCAATCAGCCCCAGCATTTT.

The chain is built from TRBV7-9 and TRBJ1-4; TRBD1 matches at 7 bases. The J segment lost 5 bases and the V segment lost 1 base, leaving 4 bases of the junction unmatched. The CDR3 consists of 15 residues. CDR1 is SEHNR and CDR2 is FQNEAQ in the germline V gene (reference sequence). The CDR3 spells CASSLDRGRNEKLFF. The CDR3 DNA is TGTGCCAGCAGCTTAGACAGGGGTCGGAATGAAAAACTGTTTTTT.

The CDR3 region is CASSLGGSGGTDTQYF. CDR3 nucleotide sequence: TGCGCCAGCAGCTTGGGCGGTAGCGGGGGCACAGATACGCAGTATTTT. The chain uses TRBV5-1 and TRBJ2-3; 8 bases line up with TRBD2. Germline V lookup: CDR1 SGHRS, CDR2 YFSETQ. Losses at the gene ends were 0 bases for V and 1 base for J; bases not matched to a gene: 4. The CDR3 runs 16 residues. Full variable domain (missing parts from reference TRBV5-1 and TRBJ2-3): KAGVTQTPRYLIKTRGQQVTLSCSPISGHRSVSWYQQTPGQGLQFLFEYFSETQRNKGNFPGRFSGRQFSNSRSEMNVSTLELGDSALYLCASSLGGSGGTDTQYFGPGTRLTVL.

Of note for this clone: This sample also contains other DNA sequences that code for the same CDR3. The gene calls are TRBV27 and TRBJ2-1; 7 nucleotides align to TRBD2. After removal of 8 bases from V and 1 base from J, the junction contained 5 bases not matched to a gene. Germline V gene data show CDR1 as MNHEY and CDR2 as SMNVEV (reference sequence). This CDR3 is built from 14 residues. CDR3 sequence reads: CASSLASSYNEQFF. The DNA for the CDR3 is TGTGCCAGCTCACTAGCGAGTTCCTACAATGAGCAGTTCTTC.

The gene calls are TRBV11-2 and TRBJ2-5; 8 positions match TRBD2. CDR3 length: 15 amino acids. Germline V gives CDR1 SGHAT, CDR2 FQNNGV. Trimming removed 5 bases from V and 4 bases from J; junction bases left unmatched: 9. The CDR3 loop reads CASSPLAGIAETQYF. For the CDR3, the DNA is TGTGCCAGCAGCCCCTTAGCGGGGATCGCAGAGACCCAGTACTTC.

The chain joins TRBV18 to TRBJ2-1, with D unclear. Germline CDR1 KGHSH, CDR2 LQKENI. This CDR3 has 13 amino acids. V lost 2 bases and J lost 6, with 8 bases in between. CDR3 amino acids: CASSPGQINEQFF. In nucleotides, the CDR3 is TGTGCCAGCTCACCAGGCCAGATCAATGAGCAGTTCTTC.

The rearrangement uses TRBV18 and TRBJ1-6; D may be TRBD1 (5 bases). The CDR3 covers 15 residues. V was trimmed by 2 bases and J by 7 bases, leaving 12 bases between them. Germline CDR1 reads KGHSH; CDR2 reads LQKENI. DNA of the CDR3: TGTGCCAGCTCACCAGCGGGGCGGGGAAATTCACCCCTCCACTTT. Residues: CASSPAGRGNSPLHF.

The rearrangement links TRBV9 to TRBJ2-3; 15 nucleotides align to TRBD2. The CDR3 contains 18 residues. Germline V gene data show CDR1 as SGDLS and CDR2 as YYNGEE. V shed 4 bases, J shed 5 bases, and the junction held 11 bases outside the gene matches. The CDR3 sequence: CASSSHRTSGGVGDTQYF. The CDR3 region has the DNA TGTGCCAGCAGCTCTCACAGGACTAGCGGGGGGGTCGGAGATACGCAGTATTTT.

The chain uses TRBV27 and TRBJ1-1; TRBD1 aligns across 10 bases. This CDR3 comprises 14 residues. Trimming at V came to 6 bases and at J to 5 bases, leaving 6 bases not matched to a gene. The germline gives CDR1 MNHEY, CDR2 SMNVEV (reference sequence). The CDR3 protein is CASRYRGQGTEAFF. DNA for the CDR3: TGTGCCAGCAGGTATAGGGGACAGGGGACTGAAGCTTTCTTT.

The J gene is TRBJ2-7, the V gene TRBV1; the table's D call of TRBD2 was not tested on the DNA. TRBV1 is flagged as a pseudogene. This CDR3 region has 15 residues. The DNA for the CDR3 is TGCACCAGCAGCCGAGCGGGGGGGCATCTTTACGAGCAGTACGTC. Translated: CTSSRAGGHLYEQYV.

V usage is TRBV13 and J usage is TRBJ2-1; 7 bases line up with TRBD2. The J segment lost 1 base and the V segment lost 5 bases, leaving 11 bases of the junction unmatched. Germline V lookup: CDR1 PRHDT, CDR2 FYEKMQ (reference sequence). CDR3 length: 17 residues. DNA for the CDR3: TGTGCCAGCAGCCCTCCGACTAGCATACGATCCTACAATGAGCAGTTCTTC. Translated, it gives CASSPPTSIRSYNEQFF.

The chain couples TRBV11-2 to TRBJ1-1, with TRBD1 identical over 7 bases. CDR1 is SGHAT, CDR2 FQNNGV, per germline. With V trimmed by 6 bases and J by 0 bases, 10 bases remained unmatched. The CDR3 spans 16 residues. DNA of the CDR3: TGTGCCAGCAGTATCTCCGGGACAGTAATGAACACTGAAGCTTTCTTT. Amino acid sequence: CASSISGTVMNTEAFF.

V and J are TRBV12-2 and TRBJ1-6. TRBV12-2 has pseudogene status. This CDR3 is 11 amino acids long. This CDR3 reads CASRPNSPLHF. The CDR3 DNA sequence: TGTGCAAGTCGCCCGAATTCACCCCTCCACTTT.

The CDR3 loop reads CASSQSSGSTDTQYF. The CDR3 nucleotides are TGCGCCAGCAGCCAAAGTAGCGGAAGCACAGATACGCAGTATTTT. The chain joins TRBV4-3 to TRBJ2-3, with D perhaps TRBD2 (6 bases). The germline CDR1 and CDR2 sequences are LGHNA and YSLEER. CDR3 length: 15 amino acids. The V gene lost 2 bases and the J gene lost 0 bases, with 9 bases spanning the gap.

The rearrangement uses TRBV19 and TRBJ1-6; TRBD1 might be the D (5 bases). V was clipped by 3 bases and J by 7 bases, with 16 bases between them. The germline V gene encodes CDR1 LNHDA and CDR2 SQIVND (reference sequence). The CDR3 runs 16 residues. The CDR3 sequence is CASSMGRGFVNSPLHF. As DNA, the CDR3 is TGTGCCAGTAGTATGGGGAGGGGATTTGTGAATTCACCCCTCCACTTT.

The rearrangement uses TRBV6-6 and TRBJ1-6; 7 positions match TRBD1. Germline CDR1 MNHNY, CDR2 SVGAGI (reference sequence). The CDR3 has 15 residues. V lost 7 bases to trimming and J lost 8 bases; unmatched junction nucleotides: 11. The CDR3 loop is CASTYQQGTDSPLHF. The CDR3 DNA follows: TGTGCCAGCACCTACCAACAGGGGACTGATTCACCCCTCCACTTT.

The V gene is TRBV27, the J gene TRBJ1-2; D is ambiguous. The CDR3 totals 13 residues. V dropped 2 bases and J dropped 4 bases, with 8 bases sitting between them. Germline V gives CDR1 MNHEY, CDR2 SMNVEV (reference sequence). The CDR3 nucleotides are TGTGCCAGCAGTTTAACCGAGAGCTATGGCTACACCTTC. It encodes CASSLTESYGYTF.

The chain has TRBV7-9 and TRBJ2-3; 9 bases align to TRBD2. The CDR3 runs 17 residues. From germline, CDR1 is SEHNR and CDR2 FQNEAQ (reference sequence). J was trimmed by 4 bases and V by 9 bases; bases with no gene match: 17. The CDR3 reads CARKQGRRTSVSDTQYF. CDR3 nucleotide sequence: TGTGCCAGAAAACAGGGCCGGCGGACTAGCGTATCAGATACGCAGTATTTT.

CDR3 nucleotide sequence: TGTGCCAGCAGTTCCGGTGGTGGAGGGCACAATGAGCAGTTCTTC. It specifies CASSSGGGGHNEQFF. This chain links TRBV28 with TRBJ2-1; maybe TRBD2 (6 bases). The V end lost 4 bases, the J end lost 5 bases, and 15 bases lay between the germline ends. This CDR3 is 15 amino acids long. Germline V gene lookup returns CDR1 MDHEN and CDR2 SYDVKM. The full variable domain, rest sourced from reference TRBV28 and TRBJ2-1, is DVKVTQSSRYLVKRTGEKVFLECVQDMDHENMFWYRQDPGLGLRLIYFSYDVKMKEKGDIPEGYSVSREKKERFSLILESASTNQTSMYLCASSSGGGGHNEQFFGPGTRLTVL.

This rearrangement joins TRBV14 to TRBJ1-2; D not certain. The CDR3 totals 15 residues. V lost 0 bases, J lost 4 bases, and 12 bases lay in between. Germline CDR1 reads SGHDN; CDR2 reads FVKESK. DNA for the CDR3: TGTGCCAGCAGCCAAGATCTGGAGGCAGCCTATGGCTACACCTTC. It translates to CASSQDLEAAYGYTF.